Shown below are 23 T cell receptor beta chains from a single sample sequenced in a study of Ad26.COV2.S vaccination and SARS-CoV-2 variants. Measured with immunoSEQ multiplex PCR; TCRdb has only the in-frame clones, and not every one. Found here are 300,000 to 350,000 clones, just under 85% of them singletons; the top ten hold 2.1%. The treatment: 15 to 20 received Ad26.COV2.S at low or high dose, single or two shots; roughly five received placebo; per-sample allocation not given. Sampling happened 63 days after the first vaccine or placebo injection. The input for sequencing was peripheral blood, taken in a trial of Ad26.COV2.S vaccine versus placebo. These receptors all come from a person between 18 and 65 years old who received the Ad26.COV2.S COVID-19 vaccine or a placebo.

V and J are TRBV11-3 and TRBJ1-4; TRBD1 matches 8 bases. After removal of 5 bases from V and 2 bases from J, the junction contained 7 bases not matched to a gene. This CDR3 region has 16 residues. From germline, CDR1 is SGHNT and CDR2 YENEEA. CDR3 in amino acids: CASSAGQGTTNEKLFF. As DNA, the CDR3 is TGTGCCAGCAGCGCCGGACAGGGAACGACTAATGAAAAACTGTTTTTT.

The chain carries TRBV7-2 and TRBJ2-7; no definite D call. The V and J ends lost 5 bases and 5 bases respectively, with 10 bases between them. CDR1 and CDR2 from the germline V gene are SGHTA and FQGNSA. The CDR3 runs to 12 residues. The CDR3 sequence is CASSPDGHEQYF. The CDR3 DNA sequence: TGTGCCAGCAGCCCCGACGGACACGAGCAGTACTTC.

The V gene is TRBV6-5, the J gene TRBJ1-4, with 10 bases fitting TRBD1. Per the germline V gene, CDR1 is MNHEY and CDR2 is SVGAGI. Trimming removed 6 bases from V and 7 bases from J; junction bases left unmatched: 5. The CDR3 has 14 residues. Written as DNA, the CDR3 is TGTGCCAGCAGACCGGGACAGGGGTTTGAAAAACTGTTTTTT. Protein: CASRPGQGFEKLFF.

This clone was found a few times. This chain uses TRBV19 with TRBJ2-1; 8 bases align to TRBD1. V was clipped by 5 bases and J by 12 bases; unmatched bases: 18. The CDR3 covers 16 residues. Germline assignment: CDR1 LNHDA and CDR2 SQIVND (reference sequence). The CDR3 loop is CASSPTPGGVGYVQFF. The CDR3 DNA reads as TGTGCCAGTAGTCCCACCCCAGGGGGCGTGGGTTACGTGCAGTTCTTC. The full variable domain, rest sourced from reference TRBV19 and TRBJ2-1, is DGGITQSPKYLFRKEGQNVTLSCEQNLNHDAMYWYRQDPGQGLRLIYYSQIVNDFQKGDIAEGYSVSREKKESFPLTVTSAQKNPTAFYLCASSPTPGGVGYVQFFGPGTRLTVL.

CDR3: CATSLGGSFNQPQHF. The CDR3 nucleotides read TGTGCCACCAGTCTCGGCGGCAGCTTCAATCAGCCCCAGCATTTT. The chain has TRBV24-1 and TRBJ1-5; D call uncertain. V lost 6 bases and J 3 bases, leaving 14 bases between the germline ends. Germline lookup yields CDR1 KGHDR and CDR2 SFDVKD. CDR3 length: 15 amino acids.

The CDR3 is CASSLQHGVYEQYF. In DNA form, the CDR3 reads TGTGCCAGCAGCTTACAGCACGGGGTCTACGAGCAGTACTTC. The V gene is TRBV14, the J gene TRBJ2-7, with D perhaps TRBD2 (5 bases). The V gene lost 5 bases and the J gene lost 3 bases, with 14 bases spanning the gap. CDR1 SGHDN and CDR2 FVKESK come from the germline V gene. CDR3 length equals 14 residues.

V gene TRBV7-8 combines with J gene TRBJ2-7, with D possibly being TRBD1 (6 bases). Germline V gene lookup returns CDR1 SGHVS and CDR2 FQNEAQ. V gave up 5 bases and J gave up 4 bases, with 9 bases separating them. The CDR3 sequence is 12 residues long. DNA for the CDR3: TGTGCCAGCAGCCTTCAGGGGTACGAGCAGTACTTC. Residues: CASSLQGYEQYF.

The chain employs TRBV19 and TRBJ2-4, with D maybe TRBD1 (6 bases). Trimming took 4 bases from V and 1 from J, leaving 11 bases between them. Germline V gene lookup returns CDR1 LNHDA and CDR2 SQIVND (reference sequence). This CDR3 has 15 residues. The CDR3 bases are TGTGCCAGTAGTAATACAGGGACGGCCAAAAACATTCAGTACTTC. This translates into CASSNTGTAKNIQYF.

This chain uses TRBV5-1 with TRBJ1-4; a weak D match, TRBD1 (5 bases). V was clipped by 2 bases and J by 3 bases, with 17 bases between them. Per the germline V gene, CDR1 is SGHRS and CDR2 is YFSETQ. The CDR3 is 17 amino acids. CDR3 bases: TGCGCCAGCAGCTTACATGGTACCGGGGCAGCTAATGAAAAACTGTTTTTT. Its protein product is CASSLHGTGAANEKLFF.

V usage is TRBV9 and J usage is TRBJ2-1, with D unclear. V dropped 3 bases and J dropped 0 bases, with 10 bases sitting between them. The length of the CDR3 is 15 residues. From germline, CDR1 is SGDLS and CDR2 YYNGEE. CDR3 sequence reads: CASSAQASSYNEQFF. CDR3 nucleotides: TGTGCCAGCAGCGCCCAGGCGAGCTCCTACAATGAGCAGTTCTTC. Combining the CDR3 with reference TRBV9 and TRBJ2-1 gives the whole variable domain DSGVTQTPKHLITATGQRVTLRCSPRSGDLSVYWYQQSLDQGLQFLIQYYNGEERAKGNILERFSAQQFPDLHSELNLSSLELGDSALYFCASSAQASSYNEQFFGPGTRLTVL.

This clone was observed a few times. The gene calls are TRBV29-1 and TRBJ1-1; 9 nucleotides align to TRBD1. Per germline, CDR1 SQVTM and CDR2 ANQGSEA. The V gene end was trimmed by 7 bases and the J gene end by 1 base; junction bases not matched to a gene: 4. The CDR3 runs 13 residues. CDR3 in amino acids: CSAGDRENTEAFF. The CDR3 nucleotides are TGCAGCGCCGGGGACAGGGAGAACACTGAAGCTTTCTTT.

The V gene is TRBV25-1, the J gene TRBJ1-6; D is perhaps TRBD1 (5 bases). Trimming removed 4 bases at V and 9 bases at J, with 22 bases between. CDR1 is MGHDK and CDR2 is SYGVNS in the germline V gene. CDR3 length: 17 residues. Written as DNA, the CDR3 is TGTGCCAGCAGTGCCTCTGTTCCCGGGACTGGTGGTTCACCCCTCCACTTT. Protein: CASSASVPGTGGSPLHF.

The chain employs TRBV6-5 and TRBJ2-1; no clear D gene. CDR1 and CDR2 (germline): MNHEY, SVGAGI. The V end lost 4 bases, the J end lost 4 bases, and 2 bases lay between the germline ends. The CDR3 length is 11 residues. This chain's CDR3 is CASSFYNEQFF. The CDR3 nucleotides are TGTGCCAGCAGTTTTTACAATGAGCAGTTCTTC.

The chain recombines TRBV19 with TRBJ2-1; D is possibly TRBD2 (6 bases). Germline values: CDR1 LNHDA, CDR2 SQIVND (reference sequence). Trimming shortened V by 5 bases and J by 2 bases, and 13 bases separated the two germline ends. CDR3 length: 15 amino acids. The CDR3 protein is CASSPRDSAYNEQFF. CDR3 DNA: TGTGCCAGTAGTCCCCGGGACTCCGCCTACAATGAGCAGTTCTTC.

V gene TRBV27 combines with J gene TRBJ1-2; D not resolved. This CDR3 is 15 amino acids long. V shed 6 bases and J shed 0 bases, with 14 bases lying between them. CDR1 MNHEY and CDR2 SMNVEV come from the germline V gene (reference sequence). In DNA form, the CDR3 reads TGTGCCAGCAGACGCCGAGCGGGGACTAACTATGGCTACACCTTC. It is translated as CASRRRAGTNYGYTF.

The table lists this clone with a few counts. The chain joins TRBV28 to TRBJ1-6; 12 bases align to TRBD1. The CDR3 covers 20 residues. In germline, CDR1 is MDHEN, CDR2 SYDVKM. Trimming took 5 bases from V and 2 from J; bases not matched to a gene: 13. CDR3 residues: CASSPIRDRGRGTYNSPLHF. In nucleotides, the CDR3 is TGTGCCAGCAGTCCTATTCGGGACAGGGGGCGCGGAACCTATAATTCACCCCTCCACTTT.

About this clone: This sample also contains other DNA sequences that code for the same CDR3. CDR3 region: CASRDRGNTGELFF. The CDR3 bases are TGTGCCAGCAGGGACAGGGGTAACACCGGGGAGCTGTTTTTT. J is TRBJ2-2 and V is TRBV6-5; 9 nucleotides line up with TRBD1. CDR3 length: 14 residues. Per germline, CDR1 MNHEY and CDR2 SVGAGI. The V and J ends lost 6 bases and 2 bases, in that order; junction bases with no gene match: 1.

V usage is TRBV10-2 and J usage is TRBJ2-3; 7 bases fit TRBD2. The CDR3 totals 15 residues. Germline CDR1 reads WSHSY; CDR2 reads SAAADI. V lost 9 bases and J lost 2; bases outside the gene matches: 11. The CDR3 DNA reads TGCGCCAGTAAAAGAGGCGGGGGAATCACAGATACGCAGTATTTT. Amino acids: CASKRGGGITDTQYF.

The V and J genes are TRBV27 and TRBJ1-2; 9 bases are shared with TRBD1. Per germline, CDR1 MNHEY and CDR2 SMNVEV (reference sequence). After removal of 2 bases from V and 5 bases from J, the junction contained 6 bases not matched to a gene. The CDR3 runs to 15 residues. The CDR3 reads CASSLRAGQGYGYTF. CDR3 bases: TGTGCCAGCAGTTTACGGGCGGGACAGGGTTATGGCTACACCTTC.

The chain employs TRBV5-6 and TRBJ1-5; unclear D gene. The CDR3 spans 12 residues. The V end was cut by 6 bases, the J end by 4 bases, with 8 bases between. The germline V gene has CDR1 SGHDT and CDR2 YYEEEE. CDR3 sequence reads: CASNRPNQPQHF. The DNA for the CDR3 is TGTGCCAGCAACAGACCGAATCAGCCCCAGCATTTT.

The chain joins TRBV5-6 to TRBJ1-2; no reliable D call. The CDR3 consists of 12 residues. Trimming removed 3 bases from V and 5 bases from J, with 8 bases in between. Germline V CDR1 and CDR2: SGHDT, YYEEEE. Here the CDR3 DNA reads TGTGCCAGCAGCTCCGGGCCGTATGGCTACACCTTC. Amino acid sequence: CASSSGPYGYTF.

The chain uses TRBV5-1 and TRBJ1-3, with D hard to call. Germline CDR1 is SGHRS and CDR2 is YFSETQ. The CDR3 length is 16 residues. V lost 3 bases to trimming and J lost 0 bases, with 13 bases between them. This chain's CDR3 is CASSSQTQSSGNTIYF. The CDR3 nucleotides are TGCGCCAGCAGCTCCCAGACTCAGAGCTCTGGAAACACCATATATTTT.

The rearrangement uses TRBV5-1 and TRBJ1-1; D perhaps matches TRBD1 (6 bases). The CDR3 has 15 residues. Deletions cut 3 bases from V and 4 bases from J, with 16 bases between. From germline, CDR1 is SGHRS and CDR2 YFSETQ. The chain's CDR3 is CASSSDSPIGTEAFF. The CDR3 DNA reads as TGCGCCAGCAGCTCGGACAGCCCGATAGGCACTGAAGCTTTCTTT.